This is a list of T cell receptor beta chains from one sample in a study of blood T cell repertoires in COVID-19. The table came from immunoSEQ multiplex PCR; TCRdb's copy has only in-frame clones and leaves some out. The sample yields some 270,000 clones, approximately 89% seen once. Sequencing was done on a sample of peripheral blood. The receptors were gathered from a man between 35 and 55 years old with active or convalescent COVID-19. CDR3s include the opening cysteine and the closing phenylalanine or tryptophan. The D gene is left open where the match is weak. Some rows mark clone size as missing; the rest say once, few, many or name a class of expanded clone.

d_gene	abundance	v_gene	j_gene	CDR3aa	CDR3nt
TRBD1	once	TRBV19	TRBJ2-7	CASILCRDRAYSSSYEQYF	TGTGCCAGTATACTATGTCGGGACAGGGCTTACTCCAGCTCCTACGAGCAGTACTTC
-	-	TRBV10-3	TRBJ2-7	CAISESQMADYEQYF	TGTGCCATCAGTGAGTCTCAGATGGCCGACTACGAGCAGTACTTC
TRBD1	-	TRBV3-1/TRBV3-2	TRBJ1-5	CASSQGVQGANQPQHF	TGTGCCAGCAGCCAAGGAGTTCAGGGGGCGAATCAGCCCCAGCATTTT
TRBD2	-	TRBV2	TRBJ2-7	CASRENSGGALGQYF	TGTGCCAGCAGGGAGAATAGCGGGGGGGCCCTAGGGCAGTACTTC
-	-	TRBV18	TRBJ2-5	CASSRGPETQYF	TGTGCCAGCTCCAGAGGGCCAGAGACCCAGTACTTC
TRBD1	-	TRBV7-8	TRBJ2-7	CASSPLGTGTYEQYF	TGTGCCAGCAGCCCCTTGGGGACAGGGACCTACGAGCAGTACTTC
TRBD1	once	TRBV28	TRBJ2-3	CASSLRGTGTDTQYF	TGTGCCAGCAGTTTACGAGGGACAGGCACAGATACGCAGTATTTT
TRBD1	once	TRBV5-4	TRBJ1-5	CASSPNRGSNQPQHF	TGTGCCAGCAGCCCCAACAGGGGGAGCAATCAGCCCCAGCATTTT
TRBD1	-	TRBV6-5	TRBJ1-2	CASSLRQGTNYGYTF	TGTGCCAGCAGTTTACGACAGGGGACGAACTATGGCTACACCTTC
-	-	TRBV18	TRBJ1-3	CASSPPGGSGNTIYF	TGTGCCAGCTCACCACCGGGGGGCTCTGGAAACACCATATATTTT
-	-	TRBV23-1	TRBJ1-5	CASSQSGKGGNQPQHF	TGCGCCAGCAGTCAATCAGGGAAGGGGGGCAATCAGCCCCAGCATTTT
TRBD1	-	TRBV4-1	TRBJ2-2	CASSQAPGGHTGELFF	TGCGCCAGCAGCCAAGCGCCAGGGGGCCACACCGGGGAGCTGTTTTTT
TRBD2	-	TRBV27	TRBJ2-1	CASSPGLAHNEQFF	TGTGCCAGCAGCCCGGGACTAGCGCACAATGAGCAGTTCTTC
-	-	TRBV12-5	TRBJ1-4	CASGFGRLNEKLFF	TGTGCTAGTGGTTTTGGCAGACTTAATGAAAAACTGTTTTTT
TRBD1	-	TRBV6-6	TRBJ2-3	CASTPPQGADTQYF	TGTGCCAGCACCCCACCGCAGGGGGCAGATACGCAGTATTTT
-	-	TRBV4-1	TRBJ1-6	CASSQDWGGHGSPLHF	TGCGCCAGCAGCCAAGATTGGGGGGGTCATGGTTCACCCCTCCACTTT